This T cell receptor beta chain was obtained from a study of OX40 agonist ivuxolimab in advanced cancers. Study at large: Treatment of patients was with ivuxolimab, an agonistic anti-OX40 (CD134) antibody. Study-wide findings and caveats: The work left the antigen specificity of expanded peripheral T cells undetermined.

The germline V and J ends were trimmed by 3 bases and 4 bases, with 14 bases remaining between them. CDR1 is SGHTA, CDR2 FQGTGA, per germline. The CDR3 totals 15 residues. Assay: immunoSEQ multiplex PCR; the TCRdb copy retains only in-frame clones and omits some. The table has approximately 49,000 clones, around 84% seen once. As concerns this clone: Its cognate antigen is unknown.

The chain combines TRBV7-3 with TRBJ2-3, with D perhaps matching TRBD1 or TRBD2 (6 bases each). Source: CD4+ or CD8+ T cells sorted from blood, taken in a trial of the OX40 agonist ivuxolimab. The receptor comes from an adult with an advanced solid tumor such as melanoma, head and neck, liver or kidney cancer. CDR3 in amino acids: CASSFRAGGADTQYF. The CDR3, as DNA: TGTGCCAGCAGCTTCAGGGCCGGGGGCGCAGATACGCAGTATTTT.